This T cell receptor (beta chain) was captured in a study of blood T cell repertoires in COVID-19. In the study's own analysis: Amplification of reference gene primers was used by the study to estimate nucleated cell counts. The method was immunoSEQ multiplex PCR; TCRdb's version includes in-frame clones alone and lacks a portion of them. That table is the source of V, J and clone size, and D and trimming were worked out from the DNA. The sample lists 180,000 or so clones; 70% to 90% were seen once. There are 16 residues in the CDR3. J gave up 7 bases and V 4 bases, and 7 bases lay outside the gene matches. Germline V gene lookup returns CDR1 MNHEY and CDR2 SVGAGI.

The gene calls are TRBV6-5 and TRBJ2-1; 13 bases line up with TRBD2. Sequenced: peripheral blood. The clonotype comes from a man aged 55-75 years with acute or convalescent COVID-19. In DNA form, the CDR3 reads TGTGCCAGCAGTTCCAAGACTAGCGGGAGGTTTAATGAGCAGTTCTTC. This encodes CASSSKTSGRFNEQFF.